These 25 T cell receptor beta chains were all obtained from the same sample, sequenced in a study of shared clonotypes between healthy human individuals. Sequencing used immunoSEQ multiplex PCR; TCRdb keeps in-frame clones, though not all of them. Altogether roughly 1 million clones are present, around 78% being singletons, with the ten largest covering approximately 0.5%. Sequencing input: memory CD4+ T cells from PBMCs. Subset meaning: CD45RA-negative fraction. All receptors derive from a man in his late teens or twenties in good health. Some clones in this sample may be carry-over from other donors' samples.

This clone was found once. This chain joins TRBV5-1 and TRBJ2-7; a possible D gene is TRBD2 (6 bases). The germline V and J ends were trimmed by 1 base and 5 bases, with 16 bases remaining between them. There are 15 residues in the CDR3. The V gene's germline CDR1 is SGHRS and CDR2 YFSETQ. Written as DNA, the CDR3 is TGCGCCAGCAGCTTGAACGCCGGGAGTCCAGACGAGCAGTACTTC. This codes for CASSLNAGSPDEQYF.

This chain joins TRBV21-1 and TRBJ2-3; the table's D call of TRBD2 was not tested on the DNA. TRBV21-1 represents a pseudogene. The CDR3 sequence is 20 residues long. CDR3 DNA: TGTGCCAGCAGCCCCCGAAAACACCCTAGCGGGAATGAAGGCACAGATACGCAGTATTTT. Encoded protein: CASSPRKHPSGNEGTDTQYF.

The chain recombines TRBV7-8 with TRBJ2-5, with D perhaps matching TRBD2 (6 bases). Looked up from germline, CDR1 is SGHVS and CDR2 is FQNEAQ. The CDR3 length is 14 residues. The V end was cut by 6 bases, the J end by 3 bases, with 14 bases between. DNA of the CDR3: TGTGCCAGCAGATTGCGGGGACGGGAAGAGACCCAGTACTTC. This gives the protein CASRLRGREETQYF. The entire variable domain, with the rest obtained from reference TRBV7-8 and TRBJ2-5, is as follows: GAGVSQSPRYKVAKRGQDVALRCDPISGHVSLFWYQQALGQGPEFLTYFQNEAQLDKSGLPSDRFFAERPEGSVSTLKIQRTQQEDSAVYLCASRLRGREETQYFGPGTRLLVL.

V usage is TRBV9 and J usage is TRBJ1-3; D is perhaps TRBD1 (6 bases). V was clipped by 1 base and J by 4 bases, with 15 bases between them. Germline values: CDR1 SGDLS, CDR2 YYNGEE. This CDR3 comprises 16 residues. The CDR3 DNA reads TGTGCCAGCAGCGTATCTCACGGGACACTAGGAAACACCATATATTTT. Translation gives CASSVSHGTLGNTIYF.

The gene calls are TRBV30 and TRBJ2-7; the match to TRBD2 covers 8 bases. The CDR3 runs 14 residues. J was trimmed by 3 bases and V by 4 bases; bases with no gene match: 8. Germline V gives CDR1 GTSNPN, CDR2 SVGIG (reference sequence). For the CDR3, the DNA is TGTGCCTGGACTCGTGGACTAGCAGGCTACGAGCAGTACTTC. It specifies CAWTRGLAGYEQYF.

V gene TRBV5-1 combines with J gene TRBJ2-1, with 14 bases matching TRBD2. This CDR3 region has 19 residues. The V segment lost 3 bases and the J segment 0 bases; nucleotides outside the gene matches: 8. Per germline, CDR1 SGHRS and CDR2 YFSETQ. CDR3: CASSYTGLAGVSSYNEQFF. The DNA of the CDR3 is TGCGCCAGCAGCTACACGGGACTAGCGGGGGTTAGCTCCTACAATGAGCAGTTCTTC.

In its sample, this clone was seen a few times. The chain links TRBV11-3 to TRBJ1-1; the match to TRBD1 covers 7 bases. The trim removed 2 bases at V and 3 bases at J, leaving 3 bases unmatched. The CDR3 has 14 amino acids. The germline CDR1 and CDR2 sequences are SGHNT and YENEEA. Here the CDR3 reads CASSLNRGDTEAFF. CDR3 in DNA: TGTGCCAGCAGCTTAAACAGGGGTGACACTGAAGCTTTCTTT.

This clone has a handful of counts. This rearrangement joins TRBV10-3 to TRBJ1-5; TRBD1 matches 10 bases. Germline lookup yields CDR1 ENHRY and CDR2 SYGVKD. With V trimmed by 0 bases and J by 6 bases, 5 bases remained unmatched. This CDR3 region has 16 residues. Here the CDR3 DNA reads TGTGCCATCAGTGAGTCCCGGACAGGGGGTCGTCAGCCCCAGCATTTT. This translates into CAISESRTGGRQPQHF.

V and J are TRBV5-6 and TRBJ2-3; 12 bases line up with TRBD2. The CDR3 length is 17 residues. Germline loops: CDR1 SGHDT, CDR2 YYEEEE. V was clipped by 0 bases and J by 5 bases; unmatched bases: 7. CDR3: CASSLAGTSGLEDTQYF. In nucleotides, the CDR3 is TGTGCCAGCAGCTTGGCCGGGACTAGCGGGTTAGAAGATACGCAGTATTTT.

V usage is TRBV28 and J usage is TRBJ2-5, with D perhaps matching TRBD1 or TRBD2 (6 bases each). Germline CDR1 is MDHEN and CDR2 is SYDVKM. The V gene lost 3 bases and the J gene lost 4 bases, with 18 bases spanning the gap. The CDR3 sequence is 16 residues long. CDR3 sequence (DNA): TGTGCCAGCAGTTTCTCGAAGGGGGAGGTCGGAGAGACCCAGTACTTC. Translated: CASSFSKGEVGETQYF.

The chain recombines TRBV28 with TRBJ2-1, with no clear D. V shed 2 bases and J shed 0 bases, with 11 bases lying between them. The CDR3 is made up of 16 amino acids. Germline assignment: CDR1 MDHEN and CDR2 SYDVKM. The CDR3 sequence is CASSLPTSTSYNEQFF. The DNA of the CDR3 is TGTGCCAGCAGTTTACCGACATCTACCTCCTACAATGAGCAGTTCTTC.

Here the CDR3 reads CASSETGMGGYTF. The CDR3 nucleotides read TGTGCCAGCAGTGAGACAGGGATGGGTGGCTACACCTTC. V usage is TRBV6-1 and J usage is TRBJ1-2, with 7 bases that match TRBD1. The V and J ends lost 3 bases and 7 bases, in that order; junction bases with no gene match: 5. The CDR3 runs to 13 residues. CDR1 is MNHNS, CDR2 SASEGT, per germline.

Remarks on this clone: The same CDR3 can be traced to other DNA sequences in this sample. The J gene is TRBJ2-7, the V gene TRBV5-1; D gene uncertain. Germline CDR1 reads SGHRS; CDR2 reads YFSETQ. The CDR3 has 15 residues. Trimming removed 0 bases at V and 0 bases at J, with 10 bases between. CDR3 nucleotides: TGCGCCAGCAGCTTGGGTGGGTCAGCCTCCTACGAGCAGTACTTC. The encoded protein is CASSLGGSASYEQYF.

J is TRBJ2-3 and V is TRBV21-1; TRBD1 is taken as the D call from the table, unchecked against the DNA. TRBV21-1 has pseudogene status. This CDR3 contains 16 residues. The CDR3 sequence is CASPLLTGKGTDTQYF. The DNA for the CDR3 is TGTGCCAGCCCCCTTTTGACAGGGAAGGGCACAGATACGCAGTATTTT.

J is TRBJ2-5 and V is TRBV29-1; D ambiguous. Germline lookup yields CDR1 SQVTM and CDR2 ANQGSEA. There are 15 residues in the CDR3. Trimming removed 4 bases from V and 4 bases from J, with 19 bases in between. The CDR3 DNA sequence: TGCAGCGTTGGGCCCGGCCCCAACCTCGGAGAGACCCAGTACTTC. Protein: CSVGPGPNLGETQYF.

This clone was counted a single time. The V and J genes are TRBV7-9 and TRBJ2-1; 8 nucleotides match TRBD2. V shed 1 base and J 4 bases; nucleotides not matched to a gene: 6. This CDR3 is built from 16 residues. Germline V lookup: CDR1 SEHNR, CDR2 FQNEAQ (reference sequence). In nucleotides, the CDR3 is TGTGCCAGCAGCTTAGGGGGCGGGAGGACATACAATGAGCAGTTCTTC. It is translated as CASSLGGGRTYNEQFF.

V usage is TRBV6-1 and J usage is TRBJ2-7, with TRBD2 as a possible D gene (6 bases). Trimming removed 6 bases at V and 6 bases at J, with 18 bases between. CDR3 size: 14 residues. Germline V gene sequence: CDR1 MNHNS, CDR2 SASEGT. The CDR3 bases are TGTGCCAGCAGCGAAAGGGGACTCCATCTCGAGCAGTACTTC. Amino acids: CASSERGLHLEQYF.

As concerns this clone: The identical CDR3 is also encoded by other nucleotide sequences in the sample. The chain uses TRBV28 and TRBJ2-7; the D gene is possibly TRBD1 (7 bases). Germline values: CDR1 MDHEN, CDR2 SYDVKM. CDR3 length equals 14 residues. The V gene lost 6 bases and the J gene lost 3 bases, with 15 bases spanning the gap. The DNA for the CDR3 is TGTGCCAGCAGCCGAGGAGGGGGCGGCTACGAGCAGTACTTC. Translation gives CASSRGGGGYEQYF. Complete variable domain (other parts from reference TRBV28 and TRBJ2-7): DVKVTQSSRYLVKRTGEKVFLECVQDMDHENMFWYRQDPGLGLRLIYFSYDVKMKEKGDIPEGYSVSREKKERFSLILESASTNQTSMYLCASSRGGGGYEQYFGPGTRLTVT.

This clone has just one count. This sequence joins TRBV5-1 and TRBJ2-1, with 9 bases lining up with TRBD2. The CDR3 runs to 19 residues. Trimming took 0 bases from V and 15 from J; bases not matched to a gene: 25. Germline V gene data show CDR1 as SGHRS and CDR2 as YFSETQ. CDR3 DNA sequence: TGCGCCAGCAGCTTGGTCGATGTCGGCCAGTTACTAATAGCGGGAGTACTGTTCTTC. It is translated as CASSLVDVGQLLIAGVLFF. The full variable domain, in which reference TRBV5-1 and TRBJ2-1 provide the parts outside the CDR3, is KAGVTQTPRYLIKTRGQQVTLSCSPISGHRSVSWYQQTPGQGLQFLFEYFSETQRNKGNFPGRFSGRQFSNSRSEMNVSTLELGDSALYLCASSLVDVGQLLIAGVLFFGPGTRLTVL.

The chain couples TRBV7-3 to TRBJ2-3, with no clear D. From germline, CDR1 is SGHTA and CDR2 FQGTGA. This CDR3 contains 15 residues. With 5 bases removed from V and 6 bases from J, the gap between germline ends came to 18 bases. CDR3 DNA: TGTGCCAGCAGCCACTCCCCGACTGATGGGGATACGCAGTATTTT. Residues: CASSHSPTDGDTQYF.

The chain combines TRBV2 with TRBJ2-2; tentatively, D is TRBD1 (5 bases). This CDR3 is built from 15 residues. V was clipped by 7 bases and J by 5 bases, with 17 bases between them. CDR1 is SNHLY and CDR2 is FYNNEI in the germline V gene. In DNA form, the CDR3 reads TGTGCCAGCATAATTTCGGTTCAGGGTACCGGGGAGCTGTTTTTT. This sequence encodes CASIISVQGTGELFF.

This clone was counted between two and nine times. J is TRBJ1-4 and V is TRBV19; D call uncertain. Germline CDR1 and CDR2: LNHDA and SQIVND (reference sequence). The CDR3 sequence is 15 residues long. The V end lost 3 bases, the J end lost 5 bases, and 13 bases lay between the germline ends. CDR3 amino acids: CASSIEGSRNEKLFF. Here the CDR3 DNA reads TGTGCCAGTAGTATCGAAGGGAGCCGGAATGAAAAACTGTTTTTT.

The chain couples TRBV9 to TRBJ1-3, with D possibly matching TRBD1 (5 bases). Germline V CDR1 and CDR2: SGDLS, YYNGEE. V was cut by 3 bases and J by 0 bases, with 16 bases left in between. The length of the CDR3 is 17 residues. CDR3 bases: TGTGCCAGCAGCGACTCACAGGTTTCCTCCTCTGGAAACACCATATATTTT. Translation: CASSDSQVSSSGNTIYF.

This clone was detected only a few times. CDR3 coding DNA: TGTGCCAGCAGCTTAGTCTCCACTGAAGCTTTCTTT. This gives the protein CASSLVSTEAFF. The chain carries TRBV7-9 and TRBJ1-1; D gene unclear. Germline loops: CDR1 SEHNR, CDR2 FQNEAQ (reference sequence). This CDR3 is 12 amino acids long. Deletions cut 1 base from V and 4 bases from J, with 4 bases between.

This clone was counted a few times. This chain links TRBV10-3 with TRBJ1-1; tentatively, D is TRBD1 (5 bases). V shed 7 bases and J shed 1 base, with 10 bases lying between them. The CDR3 length is 13 residues. CDR1 and CDR2 from the germline V gene are ENHRY and SYGVKD. This chain's CDR3 is CAIKDRTNTEAFF. CDR3 sequence (DNA): TGTGCCATCAAAGACAGAACGAACACTGAAGCTTTCTTT.